This T cell receptor (beta chain) was sequenced in a study of blood T cell repertoires in COVID-19. In the study overall: Acute and convalescent COVID-19 specimens originated in the United States, Italy and Spain. Sources were T cells, B-cell-depleted T cells, or PBMCs; the material itself was cDNA or gDNA.

In the original processing: Scientists estimated how many nucleated cells there were by amplifying reference gene primers. Profiled with immunoSEQ multiplex PCR; TCRdb holds only in-frame clones, not every one. V, J and clone size were drawn from that table, and D and trimming were deduced from the DNA. The sample includes 30,000 to 40,000 clones, 85% of them seen just once. The V and J ends lost 1 base and 9 bases, in that order; junction bases with no gene match: 6. Germline V lookup: CDR1 LGHDT, CDR2 YNNKEL (reference sequence). This CDR3 has 15 residues. Material: peripheral blood. The gene calls are TRBV3-1 (or the pseudogene TRBV3-2) and TRBJ1-6; TRBD1 matches 7 bases. The source is a man aged 50 to 60 with active COVID-19. The CDR3 protein is CASSQAQGGGSPLHF. The CDR3 coding sequence is TGTGCCAGCAGCCAAGCCCAAGGGGGCGGTTCACCCCTCCACTTT.